This TCR beta chain was identified in a study of post-analysis software for immune sequencing data. Across the whole study: Multiple sclerosis in the patients followed relapsing-remitting, secondary progressive and progressive-relapsing courses.

The length of the CDR3 is 12 residues. Trimming removed 5 bases at V and 11 bases at J, with 15 bases between. This clonotype occurred a few times. As yet, its antigen is unknown. Study-wide findings and caveats: Five or six TRBV segments, TRBV5-6, TRBV5-1 and TRBV20-1 among them, were found more frequent in patients than controls. Significantly lower normalized Chao1 diversity was seen in multiple sclerosis patients than in controls. Strong co-clustering by F measure linked samples that shared a preparation batch.

Researchers reported that TCR beta cDNA libraries carried unique molecular identifiers. TCRdb redid the calling of the PCR reads with MiXCR, one entry per CDR3 protein. The table shows 750,000 to 950,000 distinct CDR3 sequences, with around 42% occurring only once. Input material: blood. This chain links TRBV12-3 or TRBV12-4 with TRBJ2-5; tentative D call: TRBD2 (5 bases). The sequence was collected from a girl aged 10-17 years with multiple sclerosis. For the CDR3, the DNA is TGTGCCAGCAGTCAAGGACTCGGGGAGCAGTACTTC. This codes for CASSQGLGEQYF.